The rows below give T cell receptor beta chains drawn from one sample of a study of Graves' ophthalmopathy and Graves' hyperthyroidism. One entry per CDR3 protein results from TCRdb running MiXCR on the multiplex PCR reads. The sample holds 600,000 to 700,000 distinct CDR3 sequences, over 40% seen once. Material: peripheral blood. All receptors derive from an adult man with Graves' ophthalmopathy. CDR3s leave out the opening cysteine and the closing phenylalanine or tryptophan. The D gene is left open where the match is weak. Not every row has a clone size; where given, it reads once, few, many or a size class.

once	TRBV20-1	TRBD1	SERAGGEGGYT
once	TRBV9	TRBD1	ASSVDAGQGNSPLH
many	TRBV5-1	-	ASSAQGVNTEAF
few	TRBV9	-	ASSVRAKYQETQY
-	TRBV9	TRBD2	ASSRGLAGVTGELF
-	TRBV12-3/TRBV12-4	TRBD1	ASSIDRGQPQH
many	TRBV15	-	ATGTGWVREKLF
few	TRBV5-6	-	ASSSAWLENTEAF
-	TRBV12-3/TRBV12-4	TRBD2	ASSLPSGSYEQY
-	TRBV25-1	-	ASRGYRVEEQC
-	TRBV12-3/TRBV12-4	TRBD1	ASSLRQGFYEQY
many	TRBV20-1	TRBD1	SARDQGEYGYT
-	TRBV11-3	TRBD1	ASSHRTGAGYGYT
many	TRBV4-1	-	ASSRGVRQPQH
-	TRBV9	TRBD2	ASSVEAGVIYEQY
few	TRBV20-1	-	SARAAGARTEAF
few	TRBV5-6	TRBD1	ASSTRDRVDQPQH
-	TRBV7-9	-	ASSLGGVGNTGELF
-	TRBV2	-	ASSRTGAGAF
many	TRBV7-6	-	ASSPGRGADTEAF
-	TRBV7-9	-	AWTDASAAPQETQY
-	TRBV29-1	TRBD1	AWSVSQGTYEQY
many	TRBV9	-	ASSLEGVPYNSPLH
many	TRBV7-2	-	ASSTIDRSGEAF
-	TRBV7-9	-	ASSLTDSGELF
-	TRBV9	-	ASSVGLESPQETQY
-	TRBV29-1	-	SVGSGGQETQH
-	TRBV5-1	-	ASSAIGSTDTQY
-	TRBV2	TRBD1	ASSEQGVRANVLT